This T cell receptor beta chain was documented in a study of shared clonotypes between healthy human individuals. Looking at the study overall: Aged 18 to 49, the donors were two women and three men.

A word on this clone: Its matching antigen is unknown.

The CDR3 is 16 residues long. V lost 1 base to trimming and J lost 1 base, with 8 bases between them. Germline V CDR1 and CDR2: MNHNS, SASEGT. General study points: Clonotype sharing across a few donors was observed for around 5.1% of naive CD4 clonotypes.

This was a deep-level run. Generated by immunoSEQ multiplex PCR, the TCRdb table keeps only in-frame clones and is missing some. The sample holds some 1,100,000 clones, around 82% seen once. Sequencing was carried out using memory CD4+ T cells from PBMCs. Subset noted: CD45RA-negative fraction. J is TRBJ2-6 and V is TRBV6-1; D not resolved. The receptor was derived from a man aged 18 to 29 in good health. Some clones in this sample may be carry-over from other donors' samples. Here the CDR3 reads CASSEGLGSGANVLTF. CDR3 bases: TGTGCCAGCAGTGAAGGTTTGGGGTCTGGGGCCAACGTCCTGACTTTC.